These 30 T cell receptor beta chains were sequenced from one sample in a study of T cells in Graves' hyperthyroidism and ophthalmopathy. Amplification yielded TCR beta CDR3 regions, with RNA transcripts as the source. HTBI primers were employed in a first-round RT-PCR of the TCR CDR3. TCRdb called the multiplex PCR reads again in MiXCR, with one record for every CDR3 protein. The sample has about 840,000 distinct CDR3 sequences, more than 30% seen once. The source material was blood. These receptors were obtained from a man younger than 35 with Graves' hyperthyroidism.

J is TRBJ1-5 and V is TRBV4-1; D gene uncertain. Germline V gene sequence: CDR1 MGHRA, CDR2 YSYEKL. This CDR3 region has 13 residues. V dropped 0 bases and J dropped 14 bases, with 14 bases sitting between them. The CDR3 loop is CASSQEGVGPKHF. For the CDR3, the DNA is TGCGCCAGCAGCCAAGAAGGCGTAGGACCGAAGCATTTT.

Note on this clonotype: A read error is possible here, since a much larger clone lies one base away. The conserved phenylalanine or tryptophan is not found at the CDR3 terminus, so this likely reflects a read error. This sequence joins TRBV4-2 and TRBJ2-5, with TRBD2 matching over 10 bases. Germline loops: CDR1 LGHNA, CDR2 YNFKEQ. The V segment lost 4 bases and the J segment 4 bases; nucleotides outside the gene matches: 0. CDR3 size: 13 residues. The CDR3 coding sequence is TGTGCCAGCAGCCGACTAGCGGGAGAGACCCAGTACCTC. The encoded protein is CASSRLAGETQYL.

This clonotype was counted at least ten times. The chain employs TRBV10-3 and TRBJ2-5; 8 nucleotides match TRBD1. The CDR3 covers 13 residues. Germline trimming cut 5 bases from V and 4 bases from J; bases unmatched to any gene: 3. CDR1 is ENHRY and CDR2 is SYGVKD in the germline V gene. In DNA, the CDR3 is TGTGCCATCAGTCAAACAGGGGGAGAGACCCAGTACTTC. Translated, it gives CAISQTGGETQYF.

The sample holds a few counts of this clonotype. The chain links TRBV7-2 to TRBJ1-2, with D unclear. V was trimmed by 5 bases and J by 2 bases, leaving 12 bases between them. The CDR3 length is 14 residues. CDR1 SGHTA and CDR2 FQGNSA come from the germline V gene. The CDR3 nucleotides read TGTGCCAGCAGCCAAGATCACTCCAACTATGGCTACACCTTC. Amino acid sequence: CASSQDHSNYGYTF.

The chain joins TRBV20-1 to TRBJ2-7; D is tentatively TRBD1 or TRBD2 (5 bases each). Germline V gives CDR1 DFQATT, CDR2 SNEGSKA (reference sequence). The germline V and J ends were trimmed by 5 bases and 3 bases, with 11 bases remaining between them. There are 12 residues in the CDR3. CDR3 amino acids: CSASGTSYEQYF. The CDR3 DNA follows: TGCAGTGCTTCCGGGACCAGCTACGAGCAGTACTTC.

This clonotype occurred once. A read error is possible here, since a much larger clone lies one base away. V usage is TRBV2 and J usage is TRBJ2-7; tentative D call: TRBD1 (5 bases). The CDR3 length is 13 residues. In germline, CDR1 is SNHLY, CDR2 FYNNEI. Trimming removed 10 bases at V and 7 bases at J, with 20 bases between. The CDR3 nucleotides read TGTGCCACCGGGTGGGCCAGGGATGAAGAGCAGTACTTC. This gives the protein CATGWARDEEQYF. Full variable domain (rest looked up from reference TRBV2 and TRBJ2-7): EPEVTQTPSHQVTQMGQEVILRCVPISNHLYFYWYRQILGQKVEFLVSFYNNEISEKSEIFDDQFSVERPDGSNFTLKIRSTKLEDSAMYFCATGWARDEEQYFGPGTRLTVT.

J is TRBJ2-5 and V is TRBV7-2, with 7 bases lining up with TRBD2. Germline V gene lookup returns CDR1 SGHTA and CDR2 FQGNSA. The CDR3 covers 14 residues. The V gene end was trimmed by 8 bases and the J gene end by 1 base; junction bases not matched to a gene: 7. The CDR3 region has the DNA TGTGCCAGCTTCGGGACTATCGGCCAAGAGACCCAGTACTTC. Amino acid sequence: CASFGTIGQETQYF. The full variable domain, in which reference TRBV7-2 and TRBJ2-5 provide the parts outside the CDR3, is GAGVSQSPSNKVTEKGKDVELRCDPISGHTALYWYRQSLGQGLEFLIYFQGNSAPDKSGLPSDRFSAERTGGSVSTLTIQRTQQEDSAVYLCASFGTIGQETQYFGPGTRLLVL.

This clonotype was seen a few times. The chain links TRBV5-8 to TRBJ1-5; no clear D. Trimming pared 4 bases from V and 4 bases from J, leaving 12 bases between. The CDR3 is 14 amino acids. Germline CDR1 is SGHTS and CDR2 is YDEGEE. DNA for the CDR3: TGTGCCAGCAGCCAGGACGAGCTGAATCAGCCCCAGCATTTT. This encodes CASSQDELNQPQHF.

The V call is TRBV29-1, the J call TRBJ2-1; D possibly corresponds to TRBD2 (5 bases). This CDR3 is built from 10 residues. Trimming removed 8 bases at V and 10 bases at J, with 12 bases between. Looked up from germline, CDR1 is SQVTM and CDR2 is ANQGSEA. CDR3 coding DNA: TGCAGCTCCGGGCCGGGGGAGCAGTTCTTC. Its translation is CSSGPGEQFF.

Regarding this clonotype: It may be a read error: a sequence one base away is much more abundant. V is TRBV19 and J is TRBJ1-4; maybe TRBD1 (5 bases). Trimming left V 5 bases short and J 5 bases short, with 18 bases between. The CDR3 is 16 residues long. Germline lookup yields CDR1 LNHDA and CDR2 SQIVND (reference sequence). CDR3 sequence reads: CASSAAHRMVNEKLFF. Written as DNA, the CDR3 is TGTGCCAGTAGTGCAGCCCACAGGATGGTGAATGAAAAACTGTTTTTT. The variable domain in full, completed from reference TRBV19 and TRBJ1-4, reads DGGITQSPKYLFRKEGQNVTLSCEQNLNHDAMYWYRQDPGQGLRLIYYSQIVNDFQKGDIAEGYSVSREKKESFPLTVTSAQKNPTAFYLCASSAAHRMVNEKLFFGSGTQLSVL.

This chain connects TRBV6-6 to TRBJ2-5, with 7 bases identical to TRBD2. This CDR3 has 13 residues. The germline V gene encodes CDR1 MNHNY and CDR2 SVGAGI (reference sequence). With 6 bases clipped from V and 3 bases from J, the junction kept 4 bases outside the gene matches. The CDR3 loop reads CASRPGGKETQYF. The CDR3 DNA sequence: TGTGCCAGCAGGCCGGGGGGAAAAGAGACCCAGTACTTC.

This clonotype has a count of ten or more. The CDR3 here is CASSTLAVGNHQPQHF. The CDR3 DNA sequence: TGTGCCAGTAGTACCTTGGCTGTCGGAAATCATCAGCCCCAGCATTTT. The J gene is TRBJ1-5, the V gene TRBV19; D remains ambiguous. The germline V and J ends were trimmed by 4 bases and 5 bases, with 18 bases remaining between them. Per germline, CDR1 LNHDA and CDR2 SQIVND (reference sequence). This CDR3 is 16 amino acids long.

In regard to this clonotype: This may come from a read error, since a much larger clone is one base off. The chain combines TRBV14 with TRBJ2-5; possibly TRBD2 for D (6 bases). The CDR3 covers 13 residues. Germline loops: CDR1 SGHDN, CDR2 FVKESK. CDR3: CVSSPGLGGTQYF. CDR3 nucleotide sequence: TGTGTCAGCAGCCCGGGCCTCGGGGGGACCCAGTACTTC.

The rearrangement uses TRBV25-1 and TRBJ1-1; D gene unclear. CDR1 is MGHDK, CDR2 SYGVNS, per germline. The CDR3 runs 12 residues. The CDR3 DNA sequence: TGTGCTGCGAGCCTATTGAACACTGAAGCTTTCTTT. This encodes CAASLLNTEAFF.

The chain carries TRBV7-2 and TRBJ1-1; D perhaps matches TRBD1 (5 bases). Trimming took 6 bases from V and 7 from J, leaving 18 bases between them. Germline CDR1 and CDR2: SGHTA and FQGNSA. This CDR3 spans 14 amino acids. The CDR3 sequence is CASSSTPPGLEAFF. Written as DNA, the CDR3 is TGTGCCAGCAGTTCAACCCCACCGGGACTTGAAGCTTTCTTT.

As concerns this clonotype: The conserved final phenylalanine or tryptophan is absent from the CDR3, which likely points to a read error. The chain is built from TRBV2 and TRBJ2-5, with unresolved D. The CDR3 totals 11 residues. In germline, CDR1 is SNHLY, CDR2 FYNNEI. The germline V and J ends were trimmed by 4 bases and 5 bases, with 5 bases remaining between them. As DNA, the CDR3 is TGTGCCAGCAGTGTGACGGAGACCCAGTACCTC. This translates into CASSVTETQYL.

This clonotype was counted once. As DNA, the CDR3 is TGTGCCGCTCGAAGGCGGACCCATGAGACCCAGTACTTC. It specifies CAARRRTHETQYF. The chain carries TRBV6-1 and TRBJ2-5; the D is unclear. V was pared by 11 bases and J by 5 bases, with 18 bases between. This CDR3 has 13 residues. Germline values: CDR1 MNHNS, CDR2 SASEGT.

This clonotype was picked up a small number of times. The V call is TRBV6-5, the J call TRBJ1-1, with D tentatively TRBD1 (6 bases). The V end lost 8 bases, the J end lost 1 base, and 14 bases lay between the germline ends. Per germline, CDR1 MNHEY and CDR2 SVGAGI. CDR3 size: 14 residues. CDR3 in DNA: TGTGCCAGCGGTTGGGCGGGGGCGAACACTGAAGCTTTCTTT. Translated, it gives CASGWAGANTEAFF.

This clonotype was seen repeatedly, ten times or more. This sequence joins TRBV29-1 and TRBJ2-7; the D is unclear. Germline-derived CDR1 and CDR2 are SQVTM and ANQGSEA. There are 12 residues in the CDR3. V was trimmed by 4 bases and J by 3 bases, leaving 10 bases between them. In DNA form, the CDR3 reads TGCAGCGTTGCGCAGAGAAACTACGAGCAGTACTTC. Translated, it gives CSVAQRNYEQYF.

The table lists this clonotype with many counts. This chain links TRBV10-3 with TRBJ2-2, with D maybe TRBD1 (6 bases). From germline, CDR1 is ENHRY and CDR2 SYGVKD. The CDR3 sequence is 13 residues long. The V gene lost 10 bases and the J gene lost 5 bases, with 14 bases spanning the gap. The CDR3: CATEGQTTGELFF. DNA for the CDR3: TGTGCCACGGAAGGACAGACAACCGGGGAGCTGTTTTTT.

The chain carries TRBV7-8 and TRBJ1-2, with 9 bases that match TRBD1. Germline V gives CDR1 SGHVS, CDR2 FQNEAQ. This CDR3 has 14 residues. Trimming removed 5 bases from V and 8 bases from J; junction bases left unmatched: 9. CDR3 sequence (DNA): TGTGCCAGCAGCCTACGACAGGGGGGGCGAGGCTACACCTTC. Its protein product is CASSLRQGGRGYTF.

This clonotype was seen many times. V is TRBV7-9 and J is TRBJ2-6, with D unresolved. Looked up from germline, CDR1 is SEHNR and CDR2 is FQNEAQ (reference sequence). The length of the CDR3 is 15 residues. The germline V and J ends were trimmed by 4 bases and 0 bases, with 7 bases remaining between them. CDR3 in amino acids: CASSYMVSGANVLTF. The CDR3 DNA reads as TGTGCCAGCAGCTACATGGTCTCTGGGGCCAACGTCCTGACTTTC. The complete variable domain, with remaining parts taken from reference TRBV7-9 and TRBJ2-6, reads DTGVSQNPRHKITKRGQNVTFRCDPISEHNRLYWYRQTLGQGPEFLTYFQNEAQLEKSRLLSDRFSAERPKGSFSTLEIQRTEQGDSAMYLCASSYMVSGANVLTFGAGSRLTVL.

This chain uses TRBV7-9 with TRBJ1-4; 8 bases are shared with TRBD1. The CDR3 extends over 12 amino acids. V was clipped by 5 bases and J by 11 bases; unmatched bases: 4. CDR1 and CDR2 (germline): SEHNR, FQNEAQ (reference sequence). The CDR3 bases are TGTGCCAGCAGCCCGGACAGGGTTAAACTGTTTTTT. It translates to CASSPDRVKLFF.

The rearrangement uses TRBV6-1 and TRBJ1-1, with D perhaps TRBD1 (6 bases). This CDR3 spans 14 amino acids. Trimming stripped 11 bases from V and 1 base from J, with 17 bases between. Germline CDR1 MNHNS, CDR2 SASEGT. The CDR3 region is CARRGRGGNTEAFF. CDR3 nucleotide sequence: TGTGCCCGCCGGGGGCGCGGGGGGAACACTGAAGCTTTCTTT.

The gene calls are TRBV20-1 and TRBJ2-7, with a weak D call TRBD2 (5 bases). The germline V gene has CDR1 DFQATT and CDR2 SNEGSKA (reference sequence). Trimming took 4 bases from V and 2 from J, leaving 15 bases between them. This CDR3 is built from 14 residues. The CDR3, as DNA: TGCAGTGCTAAAGACACTAAGAGGGCCTACGAGCAGTACTTC. Protein: CSAKDTKRAYEQYF.

This clonotype was recorded many times. Mismatch with germline at one junction end may stem from a read error. The V and J genes are TRBV7-7 and TRBJ2-5; possible D gene TRBD2, 5 bases. CDR3 length equals 15 residues. Germline CDR1 and CDR2: SSHAT and FNYEAQ (reference sequence). The CDR3 loop reads CASSLAMSRRETQYF. The CDR3 coding sequence is TGTGCTAGCAGCTTAGCTATGTCGAGGAGGGAGACCCAGTACTTC.

This chain joins TRBV7-2 and TRBJ1-1, with TRBD1 as a possible D gene (5 bases). V shed 4 bases and J shed 9 bases, with 18 bases lying between them. This CDR3 is built from 14 residues. Germline-derived CDR1 and CDR2 are SGHTA and FQGNSA. CDR3 loop: CASSSGRGTGKAFF. The CDR3 DNA sequence: TGTGCCAGCAGCTCCGGGAGGGGAACAGGTAAAGCTTTCTTT. The complete variable domain, with remaining parts taken from reference TRBV7-2 and TRBJ1-1, reads GAGVSQSPSNKVTEKGKDVELRCDPISGHTALYWYRQSLGQGLEFLIYFQGNSAPDKSGLPSDRFSAERTGGSVSTLTIQRTQQEDSAVYLCASSSGRGTGKAFFGQGTRLTVV.

This clonotype was recorded a few times. This chain uses TRBV7-9 with TRBJ1-5; D remains unclear. Germline-derived CDR1 and CDR2 are SEHNR and FQNEAQ (reference sequence). V was cut by 5 bases and J by 0 bases, with 11 bases left in between. CDR3 length: 15 amino acids. Here the CDR3 DNA reads TGTGCCAGCAGCACATCGGAGAGTAGCAATCAGCCCCAGCATTTT. It specifies CASSTSESSNQPQHF.

The CDR3, as DNA: TGCAGCGTATCCGGGACACTGAACACCGGGGAGCTGTTTTTT. This gives the protein CSVSGTLNTGELFF. The chain recombines TRBV29-1 with TRBJ2-2; D is perhaps TRBD1 (6 bases). Germline loops: CDR1 SQVTM, CDR2 ANQGSEA. The CDR3 is 14 amino acids. Trimming took off 6 bases at V and 1 base at J, with 12 bases between the two ends.

This chain connects TRBV6-5 to TRBJ2-6; D call uncertain. CDR1 is MNHEY and CDR2 is SVGAGI in the germline V gene. Trimming shortened V by 4 bases and J by 0 bases, and 7 bases separated the two germline ends. CDR3 size: 15 residues. DNA for the CDR3: TGTGCCAGCAGTTTGAAGCTCTCTGGGGCCAACGTCCTGACTTTC. It translates to CASSLKLSGANVLTF.